This T cell receptor beta chain came from a study of blood T cell repertoires in COVID-19. About the study: Samples came from the United States, Italy and Spain, spanning acute and convalescent COVID-19. PBMCs, B-cell-depleted T cells, or T cells were the source of the cDNA or gDNA that made up the material.

Germline V gene data show CDR1 as SGHNT and CDR2 as YENEEA. The CDR3 has 16 residues. V was clipped by 3 bases and J by 4 bases; unmatched bases: 5. Authors' methods: Cell counts per sample came from amplifying reference gene primers. Measured with immunoSEQ multiplex PCR; TCRdb has only the in-frame clones, and not every one. The DNA gave D and trimming, while V, J and clone size come from that table. The sample holds about 200,000 clones, 65% to 85% seen once. The TCR comes from a woman older than 75 with acute or convalescent COVID-19. Input material: peripheral blood. The rearrangement links TRBV11-3 to TRBJ2-1; 11 positions agree with TRBD2. In nucleotides, the CDR3 is TGTGCCAGCAGCTTCGAAACTAGCGGGAGTTACAATGAGCAGTTCTTC. Protein sequence: CASSFETSGSYNEQFF.